This T cell receptor (beta chain) emerged from a study of long-term antiretroviral therapy in people with HIV. Study outcomes and limitations: Those clones which expanded before ART made up the dominant part of the repertoire at all time points. Specimen acquisition occurred between about 2003 and 2018, potentially under older ART regimens. HIV repertoires showed narrower CDR3 length ranges than controls.

Sequencing relied on immunoSEQ assay v3.0, run at survey level. Libraries were prepared by immunoSEQ multiplex PCR; TCRdb keeps only in-frame clonotypes and omits some of them. The sample lists about 22,000 clones, 84% seen once, with more than 15% in the top ten. Comments on this clone: Its antigen is unidentified.

Germline V gene data show CDR1 as KGHSH and CDR2 as LQKENI. This CDR3 spans 15 amino acids. The ends were cut back, 0 bases at V and 0 bases at J, with 5 bases in the middle. Donors each had at least one pre-ART PBMC sample and at least two post-ART ones. The sequence derives from a man aged 35-49 years with HIV. The sequences come from unsorted PBMCs, collected 0.5 years before starting antiretroviral therapy. The chain links TRBV18 to TRBJ2-2; unclear D gene. For the CDR3, the DNA is TGTGCCAGCTCACCACCGGTCTCGAACACCGGGGAGCTGTTTTTT. It translates to CASSPPVSNTGELFF.